A single T cell receptor beta chain is shown here with its context. Per the original data handling: Counts of nucleated cells, estimated from reference gene primer amplification, were obtained. Assay: immunoSEQ multiplex PCR; the TCRdb copy retains only in-frame clones and omits some. V and J calls and clone size are as listed in that table; D and trimming were resolved from the DNA. The data hold around 370,000 clones, with 90% observed a single time. The sample originates from a study of blood T cell repertoires in COVID-19. Study as a whole: Some COVID-19 samples were acute and others convalescent; all came from the United States, Italy and Spain. The analysed material was cDNA or gDNA that came from T cells, B-cell-depleted T cells, or PBMCs.

This clonotype was sampled from a young man with active or convalescent COVID-19. Specimen: peripheral blood.

CDR3 DNA: TGTGCCAGCAGCCTTGGGGCGGTCGAGCAGTACTTC. Protein sequence: CASSLGAVEQYF. The chain links TRBV7-9 to TRBJ2-7; tentatively, D is TRBD1 (5 bases). Deletions cut 5 bases from V and 6 bases from J, with 11 bases between. The CDR3 is 12 residues long. Germline loops: CDR1 SEHNR, CDR2 FQNEAQ (reference sequence).